Here is one TCR beta chain with its context. As handled by the study authors: The assay estimated nucleated cells by amplifying reference gene primers. Measured with immunoSEQ multiplex PCR; TCRdb has only the in-frame clones, and not every one. That table is the source of V, J and clone size, and D and trimming were worked out from the DNA. Of about 150,000 clones in the sample, 85% were seen once. The entry originates in a study of blood T cell repertoires in COVID-19. Overall study: PBMCs, B-cell-depleted T cells, or T cells provided the cDNA or gDNA that made up the material.

Between the trimmed V and J ends, which lost 0 bases and 4 bases, there was a span of 7 bases. CDR1 is SEHNR and CDR2 is FQNEAQ in the germline V gene (reference sequence). This CDR3 is 14 amino acids long. Donors in Cohort 3 counted as recovered after two negative PCRs, clearance, or symptom resolution. Sample: PBMCs or T cells enriched from blood (not recorded which). The receptor comes from a middle-aged woman who had recovered from COVID-19. The gene calls are TRBV7-9 and TRBJ2-1; D unresolved. The CDR3 DNA follows: TGTGCCAGCAGCTTAGCGCGGCGGTACAATGAGCAGTTCTTC. Encoded protein: CASSLARRYNEQFF.